The 26 T cell receptor beta chains listed next were all sequenced from one sample in a study of shared clonotypes between healthy human individuals. Sequencing was performed with immunoSEQ multiplex PCR; in TCRdb, only in-frame clones are kept and a portion is missing. This table holds about 2.3 million clones, around 90% found once. Sequenced material: naive CD4+ T cells from PBMCs. This sample's subset: CD45RA+ positively selected. These receptors were obtained from a man between 18 and 35 years old in good health. Some clones in this sample may be carry-over from other donors' samples.

The genes are TRBV28 and TRBJ1-2; D call uncertain. The germline V gene encodes CDR1 MDHEN and CDR2 SYDVKM. CDR3 length: 13 residues. Trimming cost V 10 bases and J 2 bases, with 14 bases left between them. The DNA of the CDR3 is TGTGCCATTACCTCCCGGGGAAACTATGGCTACACCTTC. It encodes CAITSRGNYGYTF.

The chain combines TRBV2 with TRBJ1-2; D is possibly TRBD1 (6 bases). There are 14 residues in the CDR3. CDR1 and CDR2 from the germline V gene are SNHLY and FYNNEI. With 5 bases removed from V and 1 base from J, the gap between germline ends came to 11 bases. The CDR3 loop reads CASSTTGNNYGYTF. The DNA of the CDR3 is TGTGCCAGCAGTACGACAGGAAATAACTATGGCTACACCTTC.

The CDR3 bases are TGTGCCAGCAGCCGGTACAGGGTTTCTGGGGCCAACGTCCTGACTTTC. It yields the protein CASSRYRVSGANVLTF. The rearrangement uses TRBV14 and TRBJ2-6, with TRBD1 as a possible D gene (6 bases). This CDR3 has 16 residues. Per germline, CDR1 SGHDN and CDR2 FVKESK. The V end lost 4 bases, the J end lost 1 base, and 11 bases lay between the germline ends.

The chain couples TRBV11-2 to TRBJ1-1; tentative D call: TRBD1 (5 bases). The V gene lost 4 bases and the J gene lost 6 bases, with 15 bases spanning the gap. CDR1 is SGHAT and CDR2 is FQNNGV in the germline V gene. This CDR3 is built from 14 residues. CDR3: CASSYHLGVAEAFF. The CDR3 nucleotides are TGTGCCAGCAGCTACCATCTGGGGGTGGCTGAAGCTTTCTTT.

This rearrangement joins TRBV14 to TRBJ1-2; 12 positions match TRBD1. The germline gives CDR1 SGHDN, CDR2 FVKESK. V was clipped by 0 bases and J by 0 bases; unmatched bases: 11. The CDR3 totals 20 residues. Here the CDR3 DNA reads TGTGCCAGCAGCCAAGAACGGCTGAACGGGACAGGGGGCTCTAACTATGGCTACACCTTC. Protein sequence: CASSQERLNGTGGSNYGYTF.

The chain recombines TRBV5-1 with TRBJ2-2; 8 bases fit TRBD1. J gave up 4 bases and V 4 bases, and 6 bases lay outside the gene matches. The CDR3 has 15 residues. Germline CDR1 is SGHRS and CDR2 is YFSETQ. This CDR3 reads CASSVDRGGTGELFF. The CDR3 DNA follows: TGCGCCAGCAGCGTAGACAGGGGAGGCACCGGGGAGCTGTTTTTT. The full variable domain, in which reference TRBV5-1 and TRBJ2-2 provide the parts outside the CDR3, is KAGVTQTPRYLIKTRGQQVTLSCSPISGHRSVSWYQQTPGQGLQFLFEYFSETQRNKGNFPGRFSGRQFSNSRSEMNVSTLELGDSALYLCASSVDRGGTGELFFGEGSRLTVL.

V usage is TRBV7-9 and J usage is TRBJ2-7; 7 bases are a match to TRBD1. With V trimmed by 5 bases and J by 3 bases, 10 bases remained unmatched. This CDR3 contains 15 residues. Germline CDR1 is SEHNR and CDR2 is FQNEAQ (reference sequence). Here the CDR3 reads CASSPRQGGFYEQYF. Here the CDR3 DNA reads TGTGCCAGCAGCCCACGACAGGGTGGATTCTACGAGCAGTACTTC.

The rearrangement links TRBV28 to TRBJ1-1; D perhaps matches TRBD1 (5 bases). V lost 5 bases and J lost 6, with 19 bases in between. CDR3 length equals 15 residues. CDR1 MDHEN and CDR2 SYDVKM come from the germline V gene. This CDR3 is CASSLPQTGAPEAFF. DNA for the CDR3: TGTGCCAGCAGTCTCCCTCAAACAGGTGCCCCTGAAGCTTTCTTT.

This chain links TRBV4-3 with TRBJ2-7, with 7 bases lining up with TRBD1. V gave up 2 bases and J gave up 0 bases; unmatched junction bases: 4. Looked up from germline, CDR1 is LGHNA and CDR2 is YSLEER. The CDR3 has 15 residues. Here the CDR3 DNA reads TGCGCCAGCAGCCAACGACAGGGCCTCTCCTACGAGCAGTACTTC. Protein sequence: CASSQRQGLSYEQYF.

The chain has TRBV20-1 and TRBJ2-2, with D possibly being TRBD1 or TRBD2 (5 bases each). Trimming took off 7 bases at V and 8 bases at J, with 11 bases between the two ends. The CDR3 extends over 11 amino acids. Per germline, CDR1 DFQATT and CDR2 SNEGSKA (reference sequence). The CDR3 DNA reads TGCAGTGTTCAGGGAGCGGGGGAGCTGTTTTTT. Translation gives CSVQGAGELFF.

This chain uses TRBV6-1 with TRBJ1-2, with 8 bases fitting TRBD1. The length of the CDR3 is 15 residues. CDR1 is MNHNS, CDR2 SASEGT, per germline. V lost 4 bases, J lost 4 bases, and 8 bases stayed unmatched. In DNA, the CDR3 is TGTGCCAGCAGTGCTCAGGGGGCCGCTTTCTATGGCTACACCTTC. Translating it yields CASSAQGAAFYGYTF.

The chain has TRBV2 and TRBJ2-7; 15 bases line up with TRBD2. The CDR3 spans 17 residues. CDR1 and CDR2 from the germline V gene are SNHLY and FYNNEI. J lost 3 bases, V lost 6 bases, and 9 bases had no gene match. CDR3 bases: TGTGCCAGCAGCGCCGGGACTAGCGGGAGGTTTGACTACGAGCAGTACTTC. This codes for CASSAGTSGRFDYEQYF.

This chain links TRBV19 with TRBJ1-4, with 10 nucleotides matching TRBD1. Germline CDR1 is LNHDA and CDR2 is SQIVND (reference sequence). V lost 3 bases and J lost 7; bases outside the gene matches: 2. The CDR3 is made up of 14 amino acids. In nucleotides, the CDR3 is TGTGCCAGTAGTATGCGGGACAGGGGTGAAAAACTGTTTTTT. Its translation is CASSMRDRGEKLFF.

Regarding this clone: Other DNA variants within this sample encode the same CDR3. The rearrangement links TRBV5-4 to TRBJ2-3, with 7 bases lining up with TRBD2. Unmatched junction bases numbered 4, after V lost 4 bases and J lost 2 bases. Germline-derived CDR1 and CDR2 are SGHNT and YYREEE (reference sequence). CDR3 length: 14 residues. CDR3 DNA: TGTGCCAGCAGCCGGGACTACAACACAGATACGCAGTATTTT. Protein product: CASSRDYNTDTQYF.

The chain uses TRBV5-6 and TRBJ1-6, with D unresolved. V lost 3 bases to trimming and J lost 10 bases, with 14 bases between them. This CDR3 region has 14 residues. Per the germline V gene, CDR1 is SGHDT and CDR2 is YYEEEE. CDR3 bases: TGTGCCAGCAGCTCAACTACGACACGGTCACCCCTCCACTTT. Protein sequence: CASSSTTTRSPLHF.

The chain couples TRBV5-4 to TRBJ1-6; the match to TRBD1 covers 7 bases. In germline, CDR1 is SGHNT, CDR2 YYREEE (reference sequence). The length of the CDR3 is 15 residues. Trimming cost V 0 bases and J 10 bases; bases outside gene matches: 7. Here the CDR3 DNA reads TGTGCCAGCAGCTTGGGAACAGGGGTTGAGTCACCCCTCCACTTT. Protein product: CASSLGTGVESPLHF.

The chain has TRBV29-1 and TRBJ2-1, with TRBD2 matching over 13 bases. The CDR3 has 15 residues. With V trimmed by 5 bases and J by 9 bases, 10 bases remained unmatched. The V gene's germline CDR1 is SQVTM and CDR2 ANQGSEA. Here the CDR3 reads CSVSRGLAGDSEQFF. In DNA, the CDR3 is TGCAGCGTTTCCCGTGGACTAGCGGGAGATAGTGAGCAGTTCTTC.

The gene calls are TRBV4-2 and TRBJ1-1; TRBD1 matches 7 bases. Germline assignment: CDR1 LGHNA and CDR2 YNFKEQ. The CDR3 length is 16 residues. Trimming at V came to 0 bases and at J to 5 bases, leaving 9 bases not matched to a gene. CDR3 loop: CASSQDPTGVGTEAFF. The CDR3 DNA sequence: TGTGCCAGCAGCCAAGATCCCACAGGGGTAGGGACTGAAGCTTTCTTT.

The chain couples TRBV2 to TRBJ1-3, with D hard to call. Germline CDR1 and CDR2: SNHLY and FYNNEI. Trimming took off 3 bases at V and 4 bases at J, with 7 bases between the two ends. CDR3 length: 13 residues. The CDR3 loop is CASSDHSGNTIYF. The CDR3 DNA is TGTGCCAGCAGTGACCATTCCGGAAACACCATATATTTT.

V usage is TRBV5-1 and J usage is TRBJ2-2; 12 positions agree with TRBD2. The germline CDR1 and CDR2 sequences are SGHRS and YFSETQ. V shed 4 bases, J shed 6 bases, and the junction held 7 bases outside the gene matches. This CDR3 contains 16 residues. The CDR3 loop is CASSARTSGIAGELFF. DNA of the CDR3: TGCGCCAGCAGCGCGCGGACTAGCGGGATTGCCGGGGAGCTGTTTTTT.

The rearrangement links TRBV7-3 to TRBJ2-4, with 14 positions matching TRBD2. Germline V gene lookup returns CDR1 SGHTA and CDR2 FQGTGA. This CDR3 spans 16 amino acids. With V trimmed by 9 bases and J by 0 bases, 4 bases remained unmatched. The CDR3 reads CARGTSGRAAKNIQYF. The CDR3 DNA reads TGTGCCAGGGGGACTAGCGGGAGAGCAGCCAAAAACATTCAGTACTTC.

The chain combines TRBV28 with TRBJ1-1, with D unresolved. V dropped 6 bases and J dropped 6 bases, with 14 bases sitting between them. This CDR3 has 13 amino acids. Germline-derived CDR1 and CDR2 are MDHEN and SYDVKM. This chain's CDR3 is CASSPPGAAEAFF. The CDR3 DNA is TGTGCCAGCAGCCCCCCCGGAGCGGCTGAAGCTTTCTTT.

This rearrangement joins TRBV9 to TRBJ1-1; 7 bases fit TRBD1. This CDR3 region has 16 residues. Germline trimming cut 4 bases from V and 0 bases from J; bases unmatched to any gene: 9. The germline CDR1 and CDR2 sequences are SGDLS and YYNGEE. The CDR3 DNA follows: TGTGCCAGCAGCCCTCGGCCGACAGGGATGAACACTGAAGCTTTCTTT. Translation gives CASSPRPTGMNTEAFF.

The genes are TRBV18 and TRBJ2-1; 8 nucleotides match TRBD2. The length of the CDR3 is 15 residues. V shed 3 bases, J shed 0 bases, and the junction held 1 base outside the gene matches. Germline CDR1 is KGHSH and CDR2 is LQKENI. CDR3: CASSPAGGSYNEQFF. CDR3 sequence (DNA): TGTGCCAGCTCACCCGCGGGAGGCTCCTACAATGAGCAGTTCTTC.

The genes are TRBV5-1 and TRBJ2-5; 10 nucleotides line up with TRBD2. V trimming: 4 bases; J trimming: 5 bases; junction bases outside the gene matches: 11. Germline CDR1 reads SGHRS; CDR2 reads YFSETQ. The CDR3 spans 16 residues. CDR3 sequence (DNA): TGCGCCAGCAGCGGAAGGGGGGGACTAGCGAGGGAGACCCAGTACTTC. It yields the protein CASSGRGGLARETQYF.

The chain combines TRBV7-9 with TRBJ2-5; 8 nucleotides match TRBD1. The ends lost 5 bases at V and 5 bases at J; junction bases unmatched: 10. CDR3 length: 15 amino acids. Germline CDR1 SEHNR, CDR2 FQNEAQ (reference sequence). Here the CDR3 DNA reads TGTGCCAGCAGCCAGGGGGCAATTACCCGGGAGACCCAGTACTTC. This encodes CASSQGAITRETQYF.